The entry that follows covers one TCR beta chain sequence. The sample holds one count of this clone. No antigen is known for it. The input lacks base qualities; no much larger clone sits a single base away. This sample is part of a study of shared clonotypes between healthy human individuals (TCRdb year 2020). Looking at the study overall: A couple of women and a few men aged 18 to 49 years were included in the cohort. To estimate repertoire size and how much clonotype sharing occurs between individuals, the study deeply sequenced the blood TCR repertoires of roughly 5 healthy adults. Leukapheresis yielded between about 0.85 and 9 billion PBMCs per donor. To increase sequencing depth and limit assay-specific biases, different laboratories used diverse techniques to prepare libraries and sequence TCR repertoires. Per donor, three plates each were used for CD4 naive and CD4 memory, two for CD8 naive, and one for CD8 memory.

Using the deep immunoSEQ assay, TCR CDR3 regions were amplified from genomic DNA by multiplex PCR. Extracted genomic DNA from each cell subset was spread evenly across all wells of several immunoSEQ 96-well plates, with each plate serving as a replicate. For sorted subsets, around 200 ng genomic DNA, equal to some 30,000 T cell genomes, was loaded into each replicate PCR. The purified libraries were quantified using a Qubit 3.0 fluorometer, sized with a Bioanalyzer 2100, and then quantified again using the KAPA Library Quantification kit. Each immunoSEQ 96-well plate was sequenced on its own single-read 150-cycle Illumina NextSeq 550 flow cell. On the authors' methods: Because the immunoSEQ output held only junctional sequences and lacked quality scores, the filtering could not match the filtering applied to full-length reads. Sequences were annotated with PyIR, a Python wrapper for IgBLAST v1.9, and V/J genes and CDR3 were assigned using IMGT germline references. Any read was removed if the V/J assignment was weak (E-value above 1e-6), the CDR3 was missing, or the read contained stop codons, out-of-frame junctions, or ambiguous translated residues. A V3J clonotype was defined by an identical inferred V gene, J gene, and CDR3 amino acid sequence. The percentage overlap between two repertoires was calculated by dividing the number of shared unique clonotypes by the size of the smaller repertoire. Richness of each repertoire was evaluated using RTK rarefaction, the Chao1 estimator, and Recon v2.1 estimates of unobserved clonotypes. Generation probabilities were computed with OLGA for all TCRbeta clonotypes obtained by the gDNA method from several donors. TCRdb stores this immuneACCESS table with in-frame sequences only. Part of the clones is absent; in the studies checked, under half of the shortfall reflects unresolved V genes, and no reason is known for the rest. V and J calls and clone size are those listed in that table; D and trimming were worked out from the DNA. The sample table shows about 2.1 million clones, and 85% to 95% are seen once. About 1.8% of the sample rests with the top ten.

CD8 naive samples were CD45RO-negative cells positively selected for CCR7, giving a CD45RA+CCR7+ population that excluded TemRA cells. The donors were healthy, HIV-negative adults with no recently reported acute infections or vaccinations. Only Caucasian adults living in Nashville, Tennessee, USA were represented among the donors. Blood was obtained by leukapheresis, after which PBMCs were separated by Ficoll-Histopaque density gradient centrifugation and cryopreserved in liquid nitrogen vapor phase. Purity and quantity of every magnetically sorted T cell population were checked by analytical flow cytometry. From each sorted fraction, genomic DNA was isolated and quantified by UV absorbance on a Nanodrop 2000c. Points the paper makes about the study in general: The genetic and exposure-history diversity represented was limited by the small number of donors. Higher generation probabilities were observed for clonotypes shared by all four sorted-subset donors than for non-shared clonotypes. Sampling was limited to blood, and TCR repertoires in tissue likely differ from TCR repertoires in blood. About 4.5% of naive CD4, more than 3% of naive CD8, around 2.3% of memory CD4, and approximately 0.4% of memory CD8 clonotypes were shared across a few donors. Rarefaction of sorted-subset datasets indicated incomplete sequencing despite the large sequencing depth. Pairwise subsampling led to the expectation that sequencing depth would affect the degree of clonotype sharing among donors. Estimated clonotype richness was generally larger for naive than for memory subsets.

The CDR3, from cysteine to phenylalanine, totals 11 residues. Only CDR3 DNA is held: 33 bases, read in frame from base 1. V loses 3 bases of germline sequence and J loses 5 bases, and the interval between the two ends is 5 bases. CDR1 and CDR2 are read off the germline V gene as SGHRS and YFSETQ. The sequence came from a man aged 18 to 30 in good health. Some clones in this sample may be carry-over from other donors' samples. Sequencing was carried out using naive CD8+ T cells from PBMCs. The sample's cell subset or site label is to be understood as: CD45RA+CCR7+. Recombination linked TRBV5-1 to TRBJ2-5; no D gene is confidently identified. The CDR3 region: CASSWSETQYF. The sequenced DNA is TGCGCCAGCAGCTGGTCGGAGACCCAGTACTTC. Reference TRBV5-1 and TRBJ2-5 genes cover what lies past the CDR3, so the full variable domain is KAGVTQTPRYLIKTRGQQVTLSCSPISGHRSVSWYQQTPGQGLQFLFEYFSETQRNKGNFPGRFSGRQFSNSRSEMNVSTLELGDSALYLCASSWSETQYFGPGTRLLVL.